The source of this T cell receptor beta chain is a study of T cells in Graves' hyperthyroidism and ophthalmopathy. Study-level results: Also found in blood were most expanded thyroid clonotypes above 0.001. Before onset, ophthalmopathy was predicted by the model a median approximately 6.6 months earlier.

Germline-derived CDR1 and CDR2 are SGHRS and YFSETQ. The J segment lost 4 bases and the V segment lost 0 bases, leaving 9 bases of the junction unmatched. The CDR3 is 16 residues long. RNA transcripts served as the template for amplifying TCR beta CDR3 regions. Using the HTBI primer set, a first-round RT-PCR was run on the TCR CDR3. TCRdb redid the calling of the multiplex PCR reads with MiXCR, one entry per CDR3 protein. The top ten clones hold approximately 33% of a sample with fewer than 450,000 distinct CDR3 sequences, 17% of them seen once. The table lists this clonotype with many counts. Its matching antigen is unknown.

The chain links TRBV5-1 to TRBJ2-7; TRBD1 agrees at 8 bases. The sequence came from a woman between 25 and 40 years old with Graves' hyperthyroidism that later progressed to Graves' ophthalmopathy. What was sequenced was blood. CDR3 in DNA: TGCGCCAGCAGCTTGGTAACCGGGACAGGATGGTACGAGCAGTACTTC. Residues: CASSLVTGTGWYEQYF.